This TCR beta chain came from a study of cytomegalovirus exposure and HLA in healthy donors. On the study more broadly: Earlier sequencing of some 180 million T cells yielded fewer than 140 million unique TCR beta sequences.

PCR primers comprised 60 Vbeta and 13 Jbeta primers. This table comes from immunoSEQ multiplex PCR, and its TCRdb copy is limited to in-frame clones, with some not included. The table records approximately 160,000 clones, approximately 80% of them present only once. This CDR3 region has 14 residues. The germline gives CDR1 GTSNPN, CDR2 SVGIG (reference sequence). This clone has a single count. An end of the junction does not agree with germline; a read error may underlie this. This TCR came from a woman aged 18-29 years in good health and CMV-seronegative. Sequenced material: PBMCs. The chain couples TRBV30 to TRBJ2-7, with 8 bases aligning to TRBD1. Written as DNA, the CDR3 is TGTGCCTGGAGCCTGAGGACAGGGTGGGCTCTACGGCACTTC. This gives the protein CAWSLRTGWALRHF.